This T cell receptor beta chain was captured in a study of molecular identifiers for immune sequencing clone quantification. V was clipped by 0 bases and J by 6 bases, with 15 bases between them. Germline V gene lookup returns CDR1 MGHRA and CDR2 YSYEKL. The CDR3 totals 15 residues. TCRdb redid the calling of the PCR reads with MiXCR, one entry per CDR3 protein. The sample lists 550,000 to 750,000 distinct CDR3 sequences, approximately 20% seen once, with roughly 0.83% in the top ten. Findings and caveats of the study: For effector cells, clones above 20 RNA copies held over 99% of molecules; for naive cells, under 1%.

To note about this clonotype: No antigen is known for it.

The clonotype was recovered from a human donor in good health. Some libraries in this study had Jurkat cell RNA spiked in. The chain carries TRBV4-1 and TRBJ2-7; D assignment may be TRBD1 or TRBD2 (6 bases each). Sequencing used naive CD8+ T cells from blood, with Jurkat cell RNA spiked in. Stated subset: FACS-sorted CD8+CD4-CCR7+CD45RA+ naive T cells. CDR3 in amino acids: CASSQDRGVGCEQYF. The CDR3, as DNA: TGCGCCAGCAGCCAAGATAGGGGGGTAGGATGCGAGCAGTACTTC.